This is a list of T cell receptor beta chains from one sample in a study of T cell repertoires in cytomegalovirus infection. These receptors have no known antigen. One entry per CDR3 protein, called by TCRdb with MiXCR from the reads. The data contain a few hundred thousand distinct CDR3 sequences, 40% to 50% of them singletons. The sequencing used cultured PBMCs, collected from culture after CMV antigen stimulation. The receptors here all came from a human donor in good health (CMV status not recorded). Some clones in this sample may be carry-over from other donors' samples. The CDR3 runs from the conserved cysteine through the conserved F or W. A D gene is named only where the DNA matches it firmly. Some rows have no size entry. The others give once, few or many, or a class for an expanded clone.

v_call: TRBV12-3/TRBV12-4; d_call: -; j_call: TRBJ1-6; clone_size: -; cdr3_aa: CASSLAASPLHF; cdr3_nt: TGTGCCAGCAGTTTGGCAGCCTCACCCCTCCACTTT
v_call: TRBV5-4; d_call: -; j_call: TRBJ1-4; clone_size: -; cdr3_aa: CASSLSSTGDEKLFF; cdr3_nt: TGTGCCAGCAGCTTATCGTCCACAGGTGACGAAAAACTGTTTTTT
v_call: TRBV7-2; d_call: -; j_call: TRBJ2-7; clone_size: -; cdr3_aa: CASSLVASFYEQYF; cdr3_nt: TGTGCCAGCAGCCTGGTGGCTTCCTTCTACGAGCAGTACTTC
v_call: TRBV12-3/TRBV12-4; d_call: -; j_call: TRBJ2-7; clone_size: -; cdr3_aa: CASSFLTTGPHEQYF; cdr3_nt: TGTGCCAGCAGCTTCCTCACGACCGGCCCCCACGAGCAGTACTTC
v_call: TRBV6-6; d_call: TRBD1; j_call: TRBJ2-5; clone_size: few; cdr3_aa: CASSPGTGAETQYF; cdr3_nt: TGTGCCAGCAGTCCCGGGACAGGGGCAGAGACCCAGTACTTC
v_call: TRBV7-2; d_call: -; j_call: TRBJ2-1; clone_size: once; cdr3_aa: CASRKVDSHNEQYF; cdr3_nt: TGTGCCAGCAGGAAAGTGGACAGCCACAATGAGCAGTATTTC
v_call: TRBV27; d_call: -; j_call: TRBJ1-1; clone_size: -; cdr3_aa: CASGSRLLNTEAFF; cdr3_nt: TGTGCCAGCGGGTCCAGACTATTGAACACTGAAGCTTTCTTT
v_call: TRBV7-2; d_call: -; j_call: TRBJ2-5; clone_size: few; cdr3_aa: CASSQRVRETQYF; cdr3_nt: TGTGCCAGCAGCCAACGGGTGCGGGAGACCCAGTACTTC
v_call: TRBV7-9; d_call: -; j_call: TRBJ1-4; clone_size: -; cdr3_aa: CASSTHLGSRATNEKLFF; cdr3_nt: TGTGCCAGCAGCACGCACCTAGGGAGTAGAGCAACTAATGAAAAACTGTTTTTT
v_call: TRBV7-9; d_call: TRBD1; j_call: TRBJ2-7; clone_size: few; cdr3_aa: CASSPIGTGDSEQYF; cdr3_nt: TGTGCCAGCAGCCCCATCGGGACAGGGGATAGCGAGCAGTACTTC
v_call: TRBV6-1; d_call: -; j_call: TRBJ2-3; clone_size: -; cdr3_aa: CASASGGRRTDTQYF; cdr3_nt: TGTGCCAGCGCGTCGGGGGGCCGTCGCACAGATACGCAGTATTTT
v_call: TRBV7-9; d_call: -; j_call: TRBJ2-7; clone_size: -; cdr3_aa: CASSSADADSYEQYF; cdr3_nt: TGTGCCAGCAGCTCCGCGGACGCGGACTCATACGAGCAGTACTTC
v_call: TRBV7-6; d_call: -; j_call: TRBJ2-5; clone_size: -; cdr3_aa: CASSPLAAESQYF; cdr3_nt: TGTGCCAGCAGTCCCCTGGCTGCAGAGTCCCAGTACTTC
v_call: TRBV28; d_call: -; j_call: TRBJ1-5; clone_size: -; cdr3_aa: CASCGGASNQPQHF; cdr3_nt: TGTGCCAGCTGCGGGGGGGCAAGCAATCAGCCCCAGCATTTT
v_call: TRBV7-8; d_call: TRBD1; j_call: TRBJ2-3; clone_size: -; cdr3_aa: CASSARDRVGDTQYF; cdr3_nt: TGTGCCAGCAGTGCTAGGGACAGGGTCGGAGATACGCAGTATTTT
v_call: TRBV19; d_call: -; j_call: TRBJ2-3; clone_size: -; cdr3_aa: CASSRGESRTDTQYF; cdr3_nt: TGTGCCAGTAGCAGGGGGGAGAGCCGCACAGATACGCAGTATTTT
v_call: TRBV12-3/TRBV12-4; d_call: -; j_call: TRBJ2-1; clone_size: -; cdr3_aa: CASGGTQSYNEQFF; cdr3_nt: TGTGCCAGCGGTGGGACTCAATCCTACAATGAGCAGTTCTTC
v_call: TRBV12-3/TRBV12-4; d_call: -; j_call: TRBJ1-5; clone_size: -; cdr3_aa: CASSFGLENQPQHF; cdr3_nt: TGTGCCAGCAGTTTCGGTCTAGAAAATCAGCCCCAGCATTTT
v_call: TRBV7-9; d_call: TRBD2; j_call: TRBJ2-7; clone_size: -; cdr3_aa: CASSFSAGPYEQYF; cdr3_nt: TGTGCCAGCAGCTTTTCAGCGGGACCTTACGAGCAGTACTTC
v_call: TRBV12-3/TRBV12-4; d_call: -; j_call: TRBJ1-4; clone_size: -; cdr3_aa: CASRLQGTNEKLFF; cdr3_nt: TGTGCCAGCAGGCTACAGGGAACTAATGAAAAACTGTTTTTT
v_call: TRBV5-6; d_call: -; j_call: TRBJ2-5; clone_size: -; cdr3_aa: CASSRLQRETQYF; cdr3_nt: TGTGCCAGCAGCCGTTTACAGAGAGAGACCCAGTACTTC
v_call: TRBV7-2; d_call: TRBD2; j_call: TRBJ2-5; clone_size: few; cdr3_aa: CASSFGLAGQPTYQETQYF; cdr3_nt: TGTGCCAGCAGCTTTGGCCTAGCGGGTCAACCTACGTACCAAGAGACCCAGTACTTC
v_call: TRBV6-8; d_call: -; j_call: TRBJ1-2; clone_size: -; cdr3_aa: CASSYSTGNYGYTF; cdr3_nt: TGTGCCAGCAGTTACTCGACCGGAAACTATGGCTACACCTTC
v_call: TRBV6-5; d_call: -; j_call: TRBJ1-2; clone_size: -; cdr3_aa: CASSLQSRRPYGYTF; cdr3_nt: TGTGCCAGCAGTCTCCAATCCCGACGGCCCTATGGCTACACCTTC
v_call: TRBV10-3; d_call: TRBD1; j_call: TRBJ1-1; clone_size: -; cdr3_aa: CAISESNVRGSEAFF; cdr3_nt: TGTGCCATCAGTGAGTCGAATGTCAGGGGGTCTGAAGCTTTCTTT
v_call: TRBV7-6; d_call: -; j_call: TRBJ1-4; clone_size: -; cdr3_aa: CASSLARRSEKLFF; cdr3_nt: TGTGCCAGCAGCTTAGCGCGTAGGAGCGAAAAACTGTTTTTT
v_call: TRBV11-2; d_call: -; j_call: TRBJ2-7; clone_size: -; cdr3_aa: CASSLEIGLTYEQYF; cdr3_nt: TGTGCCAGCAGCTTAGAGATAGGACTGACCTACGAGCAGTACTTC
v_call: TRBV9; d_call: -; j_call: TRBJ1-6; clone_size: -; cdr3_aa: CASSVVPLGSPLHF; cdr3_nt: TGTGCCAGCAGCGTAGTACCACTGGGTTCACCCCTCCACTTT
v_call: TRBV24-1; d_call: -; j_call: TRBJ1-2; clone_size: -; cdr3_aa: CATSDPRGGYGYTF; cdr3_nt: TGTGCCACCAGTGATCCCCGGGGGGGGTATGGCTACACCTTC
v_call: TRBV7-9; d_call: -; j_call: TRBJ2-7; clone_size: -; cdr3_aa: CASSLSQGSYEQYF; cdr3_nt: TGTGCCAGCAGCTTAAGTCAGGGTTCCTACGAGCAGTACTTC
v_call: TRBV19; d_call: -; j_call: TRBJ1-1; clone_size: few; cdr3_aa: CASSPTGGRRGYTEAFF; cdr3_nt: TGTGCCAGTAGCCCCACCGGTGGACGGCGGGGGTACACTGAAGCTTTCTTT
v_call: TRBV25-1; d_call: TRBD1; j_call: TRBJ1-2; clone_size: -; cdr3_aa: CASSESGTGGSYGYTF; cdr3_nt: TGTGCCAGCAGTGAATCAGGGACAGGGGGTAGCTATGGCTACACCTTC
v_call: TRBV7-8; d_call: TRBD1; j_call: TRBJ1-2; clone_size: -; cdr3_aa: CASSIEAGGYGYTF; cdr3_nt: TGTGCCAGCAGCATAGAAGCAGGGGGATATGGCTACACCTTC
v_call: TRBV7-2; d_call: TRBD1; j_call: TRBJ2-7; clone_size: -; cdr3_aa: CASSLTGQDPRHEQYF; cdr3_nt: TGTGCCAGCAGCCTTACGGGACAGGACCCGCGGCACGAGCAGTACTTC
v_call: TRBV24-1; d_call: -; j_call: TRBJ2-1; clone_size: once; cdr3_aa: CATASGGNSYNEQFF; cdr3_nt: TGTGCCACCGCCTCGGGCGGGAACTCCTACAATGAGCAGTTTTTC
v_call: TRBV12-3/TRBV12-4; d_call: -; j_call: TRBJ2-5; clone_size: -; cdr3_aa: CASSLVGVETQYF; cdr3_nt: TGTGCCAGCAGTTTAGTAGGGGTGGAGACCCAGTACTTC
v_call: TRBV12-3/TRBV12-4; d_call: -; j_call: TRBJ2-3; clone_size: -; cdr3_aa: CASSSWRGEVDTQYF; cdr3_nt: TGTGCCAGCAGTTCTTGGAGGGGGGAGGTAGATACGCAGTATTTT
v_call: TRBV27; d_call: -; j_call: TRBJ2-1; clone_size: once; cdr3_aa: CASSSERTGEQFF; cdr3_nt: TGTGCCAGCAGTTCCGAGAGGACCGGCGAGCAGTTCTTC
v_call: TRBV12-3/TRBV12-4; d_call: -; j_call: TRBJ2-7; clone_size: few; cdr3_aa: CASVDMSSYEQYF; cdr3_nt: TGTGCCAGCGTAGACATGAGCTCCTACGAGCAGTACTTC
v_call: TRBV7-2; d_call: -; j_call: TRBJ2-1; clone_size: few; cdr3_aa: CASSLDRTGGHEQFF; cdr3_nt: TGTGCCAGCAGCTTAGATAGGACTGGGGGGCATGAGCAGTTCTTC
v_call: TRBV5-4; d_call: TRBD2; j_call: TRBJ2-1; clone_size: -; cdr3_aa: CASSPGTSGKNNEQFF; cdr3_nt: TGTGCCAGCAGCCCGGGGACTAGCGGAAAGAACAATGAGCAGTTCTTC
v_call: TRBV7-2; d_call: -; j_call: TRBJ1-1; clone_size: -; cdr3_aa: CASSSPGGEAFF; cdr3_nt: TGTGCCAGCAGCTCCCCCGGGGGTGAAGCTTTCTTT
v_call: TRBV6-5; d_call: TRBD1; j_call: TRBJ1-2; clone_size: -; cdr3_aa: CASSRLAGGGYGYTF; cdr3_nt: TGTGCCAGCAGCCGCCTGGCAGGGGGAGGCTATGGCTACACCTTC
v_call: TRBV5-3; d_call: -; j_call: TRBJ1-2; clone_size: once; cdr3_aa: CASSLGPRDGVSNYGYTF; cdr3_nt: TGTGCCAGCAGCTTGGGCCCCAGGGACGGGGTATCTAACTATGGCTACACCTTC